This T cell receptor (beta chain) was identified during a study of shared clonotypes between healthy human individuals. Overall study results and limits: Shared clonotypes across all four donors exceeded non-shared ones in generation probability.

Profiling relied on immunoSEQ multiplex PCR, and the TCRdb table lists in-frame clones only, not all of them. The table lists 950,000 to 1,100,000 clones, 75% to 85% of them singletons. Germline CDR1 reads KGHSH; CDR2 reads LQKENI. The CDR3 sequence is 17 residues long. V shed 0 bases and J 6 bases; nucleotides not matched to a gene: 13. Concerning this clone: Antigen: not known.

Within Nashville, Tennessee resided all donors, each a Caucasian adult. The clonotype was recovered from a man younger than 35 in good health. Some clones in this sample may be carry-over from other donors' samples. The V and J genes are TRBV18 and TRBJ1-2, with 7 bases lining up with TRBD1. The material sequenced was memory CD4+ T cells from PBMCs. Subset indicated: CD45RA-negative fraction. CDR3 coding DNA: TGTGCCAGCTCACCACCGGACAGGATCCTAGGGAGGGATGGCTACACCTTC. Protein sequence: CASSPPDRILGRDGYTF. The entire variable domain, with the rest obtained from reference TRBV18 and TRBJ1-2, is as follows: NAGVMQNPRHLVRRRGQEARLRCSPMKGHSHVYWYRQLPEEGLKFMVYLQKENIIDESGMPKERFSAEFPKEGPSILRIQQVVRGDSAAYFCASSPPDRILGRDGYTFGSGTRLTVV.